Below, 5 T cell receptor beta chains from the same sample are listed, as sequenced in a study of blood T cell repertoires in COVID-19. The repertoire was sequenced with immunoSEQ multiplex PCR; TCRdb's copy has only in-frame clones and lacks some. The top ten clones hold roughly 1.6% of a sample with approximately 140,000 clones, about four fifths of them seen once. What was sequenced was peripheral blood. These receptors were collected from a human donor in a cohort sampled during active COVID-19.

The J gene is TRBJ1-1, the V gene TRBV6-5, with D tentatively TRBD1 (6 bases). CDR1 and CDR2 (germline): MNHEY, SVGAGI. V was clipped by 6 bases and J by 4 bases, with 15 bases between them. The CDR3 loop spans 14 amino acids. In DNA form, the CDR3 reads TGTGCCAGCAGCGCCGACAGGTATGGCACTGAAGCTTTCTTT. Its translation: CASSADRYGTEAFF.

This clone was detected only once. V usage is TRBV29-1 and J usage is TRBJ2-7, with D possibly TRBD1 on 6 matching bases. CDR1 is SQVTM and CDR2 is ANQGSEA in the germline V gene. CDR3 size: 12 residues. The V end was cut by 3 bases, the J end by 3 bases, with 9 bases between. This CDR3 reads CSVDGQNYEQYF. Written as DNA, the CDR3 is TGCAGCGTTGATGGACAGAACTACGAGCAGTACTTC.

This chain joins TRBV19 and TRBJ2-4; D is uncertain. Per germline, CDR1 LNHDA and CDR2 SQIVND (reference sequence). With 3 bases removed from V and 6 bases from J, the gap between germline ends came to 12 bases. The CDR3 is 14 residues long. The CDR3 DNA sequence: TGTGCCAGTAGTATTAACCCCCGCGGAAACATTCAGTACTTC. Translation gives CASSINPRGNIQYF.

J is TRBJ1-5 and V is TRBV27; D is undetermined. Germline-derived CDR1 and CDR2 are MNHEY and SMNVEV (reference sequence). V lost 7 bases and J lost 6, with 16 bases in between. The CDR3 covers 14 residues. DNA of the CDR3: TGTGCCAGCACTTGGAACGAGGAGGGTCAGCCCCAGCATTTT. Amino acid sequence: CASTWNEEGQPQHF.

V is TRBV29-1 and J is TRBJ2-2; no clear D gene. From germline, CDR1 is SQVTM and CDR2 ANQGSEA. Trimming cost V 6 bases and J 4 bases, with 9 bases left between them. The CDR3 sequence is 12 residues long. CDR3 DNA: TGCAGCGTCCAAAGAGCCACCGGGGAGCTGTTTTTT. This codes for CSVQRATGELFF.